This T cell receptor beta chain stems from a study of T-cell memory formation after mild COVID-19 (dated by TCRdb to about 2021). With respect to the entire study: Most TCR sequence clusters were specific to one of the two donors. The cohort was made up of two young adult volunteers, one female and one male, who were previously healthy. In two donors, T-cell clones that expanded and contracted after mild COVID-19 were followed by sequencing TCRalpha and TCRbeta repertoires longitudinally. What the work shows at the level of the full study, not this receptor alone: Some responding clones were detected in pre-infection memory, suggesting pre-existing cross-reactive memory T cells joined the SARS-CoV-2 response. Contracting CD4+ clones appeared mostly in the CM and EM memory subsets, whereas CD8+ clones were enriched in EMRA. SARS-CoV-2 specificity of the second-wave clones peaking on day 37 was not confirmed. Clones contracting from day 15 to 85 had balanced CD4/CD8 phenotypes, while a second wave expanding from day 15 to 37 was biased towards CD4+. The study covered only two mild cases, and larger cohorts including severe cases with pre-infection samples were considered necessary.

V lost 4 bases and J lost 4 bases; the stretch between them is 5 bases long. As encoded in the germline V gene, CDR1 is SGHTA while CDR2 is FQGNSA. The CDR3, cysteine through phenylalanine, is 11 amino acids long. Left in the record is the CDR3 DNA by itself, 33 bases read in frame from the first base. PBMCs were isolated by Ficoll-Paque density gradient centrifugation. Many counts were recorded for this clonotype. Its antigen remains undetermined. No much larger clone exists at a distance of one base, and base qualities are not known. The sequencer was an Illumina NovaSeq 6000. TCRalpha and TCRbeta cDNA libraries were constructed by 5'RACE with constant-segment primers, with sample barcodes and unique molecular identifiers being introduced. RNA was extracted from every sample with Trizol reagent. Library amplification was performed in two PCR steps, and a second sample barcode and Illumina TruSeq adapters were introduced in the second step. Sequencing of libraries was performed on an Illumina NovaSeq with 2 x 150 bp paired-end reads. The authors processed their data as follows. Demultiplexing of reads and collapsing into UMI-guided consensus sequences were performed with migec v1.2.7. Using mixcr v2.1.11, UMI consensuses were aligned to TRA and TRB V and J templates and then assembled into clonotypes. Expanded or contracted clonotypes were those called significant by both edgeR and NoisET, with noise models trained on biological replicates. For edgeR calls, the cutoffs were a false discovery rate-adjusted p below 0.01 and a log2 fold-change threshold of 1. PCA with hierarchical clustering of max-normalized trajectories of the 1000 most abundant clonotypes was used as exploratory dynamics analysis. Each responding clone was given a CD4 or CD8 phenotype based on the CD4+ and CD8+ repertoires, which had been sequenced separately. TCRdb reran the public reads through fastp at Q25 and MiXCR, keeping productive beta chains. Under each unique CDR3 protein, matching rows form one entry showing the most common genes and DNA. The V and J calls here are based on TCRdb, not the publication. This sample has about 140,000 distinct CDR3 sequences in its table, and 14% to 15% of those were observed once. The top ten constitute about 27% of the sample.

The V gene is TRBV7-2 and the J gene is TRBJ2-7, with the D gene call left open. The receptor's source is an adult woman who had mild COVID-19 (a few samples of this study predate the infection). The sample titles of this study are shuffled in the database, so cell type and time point are left out; the donor was told from shared clones. The sample comprised PBMCs or a T cell subset sorted from them (not recorded which). CDR3 protein: CASSSFYEQYF. DNA sequence: TGTGCCAGCAGCTCCTTTTACGAGCAGTACTTC.